Listed below are T cell receptor beta chains from one sample, sequenced in a study of cytomegalovirus exposure and HLA in healthy donors. The protocol was immunoSEQ multiplex PCR, while the TCRdb copy is restricted to in-frame clones and leaves out a portion. The sample contains 100,000 or so clones, roughly three quarters of which appear only once. Sequencing used PBMCs. The receptor set was obtained from a male donor in good health and CMV-seronegative. The CDR3 runs from the conserved cysteine through the conserved F or W. The D gene is left open where the match is weak. For some rows the clone size is stated as once, few or many, or as a class when expanded; others skip it.

TRBD1	TRBV11-3	few	TRBJ2-4	CASSYHGQGGDIQYF	TGTGCCAGCAGCTACCATGGACAGGGGGGTGACATTCAGTACTTC
.	TRBV19	.	TRBJ2-5	CASSISDSLRETQYF	TGTGCCAGTAGTATAAGTGACAGTTTGAGGGAGACCCAGTACTTC
.	TRBV29-1	.	TRBJ1-3	CSVSGRASGNTIYF	TGCAGCGTTTCAGGAAGAGCCTCTGGAAACACCATATATTTT
.	TRBV10-3	.	TRBJ2-1	CAISEVSVSYNEQFF	TGTGCCATCAGTGAGGTGTCAGTTTCCTACAATGAGCAGTTCTTC
.	TRBV11-2	.	TRBJ1-1	CASSLVETEAFF	TGTGCCAGCAGCTTAGTGGAGACTGAAGCTTTCTTT
.	TRBV2	.	TRBJ1-1	CASSVEGPLSSTEAFF	TGTGCCAGCAGTGTTGAGGGCCCCTTATCCAGCACTGAAGCTTTCTTT
.	TRBV15	.	TRBJ2-3	CATSRSGDRTDTQYF	TGTGCCACCAGCAGATCAGGGGATCGCACAGATACGCAGTATTTT
TRBD1	TRBV6-1	few	TRBJ2-7	CASSEGRGPGEQYF	TGTGCCAGCAGTGAGGGCAGGGGGCCGGGGGAGCAGTACTTC
.	TRBV27	.	TRBJ2-3	CASSLLYSEKQGGRDTQYF	TGTGCCAGCAGTTTATTATACTCGGAGAAGCAGGGCGGCAGGGATACGCAGTATTTT
.	TRBV19	.	TRBJ2-7	CASSIDSQGLYEQYF	TGTGCCAGTAGTATAGATTCACAGGGACTATACGAGCAGTACTTC
TRBD2	TRBV4-3	.	TRBJ2-1	CASSQSGRGEQFF	TGCGCCAGCAGCCAAAGCGGGAGAGGGGAGCAGTTCTTC
.	TRBV7-2	.	TRBJ2-1	CASSSRTNNEQFF	TGTGCCAGCAGCTCCCGAACTAACAATGAGCAGTTCTTC
.	TRBV6-1	.	TRBJ1-6	CASSLMRTTNSPLHF	TGTGCCAGCAGTTTGATGAGGACAACTAATTCACCCCTCCACTTT
TRBD1	TRBV7-9	.	TRBJ2-3	CASIGTGKTDTQYF	TGTGCCAGCATTGGGACAGGGAAGACAGATACGCAGTATTTT
TRBD1	TRBV7-9	.	TRBJ2-1	CASSPPGGSYNEQFF	TGTGCCAGCAGCCCGCCAGGGGGCTCCTACAATGAGCAGTTCTTC
.	TRBV6-1	.	TRBJ2-3	CASSENGRESDTQYF	TGTGCCAGCAGTGAAAATGGCAGGGAATCAGATACGCAGTATTTT
.	TRBV27	few	TRBJ1-3	CASSSDGPGGNTIYF	TGTGCCAGCAGTTCTGACGGGCCGGGAGGAAACACCATATATTTT
.	TRBV5-1	.	TRBJ2-5	CASSLASETQYF	TGCGCCAGCAGCTTGGCGTCGGAGACCCAGTACTTC
.	TRBV7-9	.	TRBJ1-2	CASSRAGPDGYTF	TGTGCCAGCAGTCGCGCTGGGCCCGATGGCTACACCTTC
.	TRBV12-5	.	TRBJ1-1	CASGSDTIPEAFF	TGTGCTAGTGGTTCGGACACCATACCTGAAGCTTTCTTT
.	TRBV5-6	.	TRBJ1-2	CASSLYREHGYTF	TGTGCCAGCAGCTTGTACAGGGAACATGGCTACACCTTC
.	TRBV29-1	.	TRBJ2-7	CSVEWGLSEQYF	TGCAGCGTTGAATGGGGACTGAGCGAGCAGTACTTC
.	TRBV9	.	TRBJ2-1	CASSATGSYNEQFF	TGTGCCAGCAGCGCTACGGGCTCCTACAATGAGCAGTTCTTC
.	TRBV30	.	TRBJ2-5	CAWSTTSDNKPQETQYF	TGTGCCTGGAGTACCACTTCCGATAATAAGCCTCAAGAGACCCAGTACTTC
TRBD2	TRBV30	.	TRBJ2-7	CAWTPGLTDEQYF	TGTGCCTGGACCCCGGGACTAACGGACGAGCAGTACTTC
TRBD2	TRBV29-1	.	TRBJ2-1	CSVAAGGEQFF	TGCAGCGTTGCGGCGGGAGGGGAGCAGTTCTTC
.	TRBV7-6	.	TRBJ2-7	CASSPLYESYEQYF	TGTGCCAGCAGCCCACTATACGAATCCTACGAGCAGTACTTC
TRBD1	TRBV7-9	.	TRBJ1-4	CASSPGTGYDEKLFF	TGTGCCAGCAGCCCAGGGACAGGTTATGATGAAAAACTGTTTTTT
.	TRBV11-2	.	TRBJ2-2	CASSFLGGNGELFF	TGTGCCAGCAGCTTCTTAGGCGGAAACGGGGAGCTGTTTTTT
TRBD2	TRBV15	.	TRBJ2-1	CATSRAGGSPGNEQFF	TGTGCCACCAGCAGAGCGGGGGGGTCCCCGGGGAATGAGCAGTTCTTC
.	TRBV30	.	TRBJ1-1	CAWSPRQTVNTEAFF	TGTGCCTGGAGTCCCAGACAGACGGTGAACACTGAAGCTTTCTTT
TRBD1	TRBV19	.	TRBJ2-4	CASSIQRTGVDKNIQYF	TGTGCCAGTAGTATTCAACGTACAGGGGTAGACAAAAACATTCAGTACTTC
.	TRBV7-3	few	TRBJ2-1	CASSFFPGNEQFF	TGTGCCAGCAGCTTCTTCCCAGGAAATGAGCAGTTCTTC
TRBD1	TRBV11-3	.	TRBJ1-1	CASSLRTGMNTEAFF	TGTGCCAGCAGCTTACGGACAGGTATGAACACTGAAGCTTTCTTT